This T cell receptor beta chain stems from a study of response to subunit inactivated influenza vaccine. TCRdb re-called the RT-PCR reads with MiXCR, one entry per CDR3 protein. The repertoire holds some 190,000 distinct CDR3 sequences, with roughly 14% as singletons. In its sample, this clonotype was seen many times. Sequences were derived from CD8+ T cells sorted from PBMCs, sampled roughly 5 days after vaccination. This clonotype was sampled from a man aged 45 to 65 who received an inactivated influenza vaccine.

The CDR3 DNA is TGCGCCAGCAGTGAGGTGGGCACTGAAGCTTTCTTT. Its translation is CASSEVGTEAFF. The chain links TRBV10-2 to TRBJ1-1; D not resolved. The CDR3 is 12 residues long. Germline V CDR1 and CDR2: WSHSY, SAAADI. Trimming removed 2 bases from V and 4 bases from J, with 5 bases in between.